A single sample is the source of the 2 T cell receptor beta chains below, sequenced in a study of T cells in Graves' hyperthyroidism and ophthalmopathy. RNA transcripts gave rise to amplified TCR beta CDR3 regions. First-round RT-PCR with HTBI primers amplified the TCR CDR3 region. Each CDR3 protein gets one entry after TCRdb re-called the multiplex PCR reads with MiXCR. This sample has fewer than 450,000 distinct CDR3 sequences; about 15% occur once, and the top ten carry roughly 19%. The sample taken for sequencing was blood. Every receptor here comes from a woman aged 55-75 years with Graves' ophthalmopathy.

This rearrangement joins TRBV7-9 to TRBJ2-1, with D possibly matching TRBD1 (5 bases). CDR1 and CDR2 (germline): SEHNR, FQNEAQ (reference sequence). V lost 6 bases to trimming and J lost 8 bases, with 8 bases between them. The CDR3 contains 11 residues. In DNA form, the CDR3 reads TGTGCCAGCAGAAGGGGTTATGAGCAGTTCTTC. Its translation: CASRRGYEQFF.

This chain links TRBV19 with TRBJ2-1; 14 nucleotides match TRBD2. CDR1 and CDR2 from the germline V gene are LNHDA and SQIVND (reference sequence). CDR3 length: 16 amino acids. V was clipped by 4 bases and J by 8 bases; unmatched bases: 7. The CDR3 region is CASSRLAGGPADEQFF. Here the CDR3 DNA reads TGTGCCAGTAGTAGACTAGCGGGAGGGCCGGCCGATGAGCAGTTCTTC.